The table lists the clone carrying this T cell receptor beta chain with a count of one. This entry is derived from a study of blood T cell repertoires in COVID-19. Study context: Material from acute and convalescent COVID-19 was sourced from the United States, Italy and Spain. The cDNA or gDNA used as material had been derived from T cells, B-cell-depleted T cells, or PBMCs.

The ends were cut back, 2 bases at V and 4 bases at J, with 10 bases in the middle. CDR3 length: 13 residues. CDR1 SGHDT and CDR2 YYEEEE come from the germline V gene. Authors' processing steps: Reference gene primers were amplified, and this amplification served to estimate nucleated cell counts. Profiling relied on immunoSEQ multiplex PCR, and the TCRdb table lists in-frame clones only, not all of them. Clone size and the V and J calls come from that table; the DNA yielded D and trimming. The sample carries 99,000 or so clones, about 85% recorded once. V and J are TRBV5-6 and TRBJ2-7, with a possible D match to TRBD1 (5 bases). Sequenced material: peripheral blood. This receptor was obtained from a man aged 45-65 years with acute or convalescent COVID-19. The CDR3 nucleotides read TGTGCCAGCAGCTTCGGCAGGGCGTACGAGCAGTACTTC. As protein: CASSFGRAYEQYF.